This T cell receptor beta chain was recorded in a study of spatial heterogeneity in lung cancer. Study details: Sequencing consistently turned up more beta-chain sequences than alpha-chain sequences.

Study-wide results and caveats: Tracking of tumor mutation counts was seen in expanded intratumoral alpha and beta TCR counts.

On each TCR cDNA molecule, a unique molecular identifier was present. One entry per CDR3 protein results from TCRdb running MiXCR on the 5' RACE reads. The sample holds about 13,000 distinct CDR3 sequences; roughly 6% are singletons and the top ten take 11%. The table lists this clonotype with many counts. The antigen is unknown. This beta chain represents an off-target read in a library built for alpha chains; its size is of limited meaning. The time point is: sample taken at primary tumor resection. The 60 to 90 donors had untreated early-stage non-small cell lung cancer. Unsorted whole RNA from tumor, nontumor lung or frozen PBMC underwent sequencing. Between the trimmed V and J ends, which lost 5 bases and 2 bases, there was a span of 12 bases. The CDR3 has 14 amino acids.

The J gene is TRBJ2-5, the V gene TRBV12-3 or TRBV12-4, with D possibly being TRBD2 (6 bases). The sample in question was lung tumor tissue, obtained at surgery. This clonotype originated in a female donor with early-stage non-small cell lung cancer. CDR3 sequence: CASSRRRVQETQYF. CDR3 coding DNA: TGTGCCAGCAGTCGCAGGAGGGTACAAGAGACCCAGTACTTC.